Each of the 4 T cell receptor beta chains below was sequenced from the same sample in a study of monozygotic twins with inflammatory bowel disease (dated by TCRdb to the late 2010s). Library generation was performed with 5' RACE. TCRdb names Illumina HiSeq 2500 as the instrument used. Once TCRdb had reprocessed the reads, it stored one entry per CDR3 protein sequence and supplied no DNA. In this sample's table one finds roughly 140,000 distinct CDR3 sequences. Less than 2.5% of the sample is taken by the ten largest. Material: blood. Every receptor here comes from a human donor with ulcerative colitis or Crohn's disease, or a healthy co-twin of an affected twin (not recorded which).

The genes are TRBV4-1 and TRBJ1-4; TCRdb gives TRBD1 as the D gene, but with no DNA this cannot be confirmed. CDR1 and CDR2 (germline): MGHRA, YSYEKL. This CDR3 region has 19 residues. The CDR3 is CASSQTQGRLRSGPEKLCF.

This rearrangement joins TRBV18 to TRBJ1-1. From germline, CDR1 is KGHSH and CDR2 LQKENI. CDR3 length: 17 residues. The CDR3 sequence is CASSPQNRAGGRTEAFF. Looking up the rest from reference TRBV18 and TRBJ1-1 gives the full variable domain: NAGVMQNPRHLVRRRGQEARLRCSPMKGHSHVYWYRQLPEEGLKFMVYLQKENIIDESGMPKERFSAEFPKEGPSILRIQQVVRGDSAAYFCASSPQNRAGGRTEAFFGQGTRLTVV.

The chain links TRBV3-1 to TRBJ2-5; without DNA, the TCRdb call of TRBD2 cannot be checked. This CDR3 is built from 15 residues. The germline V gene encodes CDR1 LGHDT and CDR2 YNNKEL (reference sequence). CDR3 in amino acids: CASSQQTMSGETQYF.

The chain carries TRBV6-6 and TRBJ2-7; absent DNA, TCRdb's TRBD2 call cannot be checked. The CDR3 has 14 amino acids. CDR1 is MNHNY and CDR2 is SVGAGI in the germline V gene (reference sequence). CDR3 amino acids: CASSRRTGGYEQYF.